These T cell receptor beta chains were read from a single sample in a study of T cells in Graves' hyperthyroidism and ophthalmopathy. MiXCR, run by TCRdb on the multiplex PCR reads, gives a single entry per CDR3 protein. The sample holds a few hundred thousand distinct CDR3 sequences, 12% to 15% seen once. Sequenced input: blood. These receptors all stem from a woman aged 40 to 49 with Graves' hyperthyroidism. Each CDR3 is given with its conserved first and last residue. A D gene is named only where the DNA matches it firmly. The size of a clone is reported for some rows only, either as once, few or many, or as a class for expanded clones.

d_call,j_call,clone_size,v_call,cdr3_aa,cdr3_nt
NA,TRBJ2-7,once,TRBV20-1,CSARDQADGEQYF,TGCAGTGCTAGAGATCAAGCGGACGGCGAGCAGTACTTC
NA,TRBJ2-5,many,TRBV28,CASRRQETQYF,TGTGCCAGCAGACGACAAGAGACCCAGTACTTC
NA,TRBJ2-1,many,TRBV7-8,CASSLSFPYNEQFF,TGTGCCAGCAGCTTGTCTTTTCCATACAATGAGCAGTTCTTC
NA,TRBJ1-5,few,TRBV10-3,CAISESVNQPQHF,TGTGCCATCAGTGAGAGCGTTAATCAGCCCCAGCATTTT
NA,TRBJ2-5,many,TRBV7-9,CASSPGTSETQYF,TGTGCCAGCAGTCCCGGGACATCAGAGACCCAGTACTTC
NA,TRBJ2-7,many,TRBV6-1,CASSEAPVYEQYF,TGTGCCAGCAGTGAAGCGCCGGTTTACGAGCAGTACTTC
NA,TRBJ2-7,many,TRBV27,CASTSPRGGEQYF,TGTGCCAGCACCTCCCCTAGGGGGGGCGAGCAGTACTTC
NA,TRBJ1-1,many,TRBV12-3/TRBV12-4,CASSLRIRLGAEAFF,TGTGCCAGCAGTTTAAGAATCAGACTTGGGGCTGAAGCTTTCTTT
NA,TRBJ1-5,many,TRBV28,CASSFNSDYNQPQHF,TGTGCCAGCAGTTTTAATAGTGATTACAATCAGCCCCAGCATTTT
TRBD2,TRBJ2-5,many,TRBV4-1,CASSQGLAAVETQYF,TGCGCCAGCAGCCAGGGACTAGCGGCGGTAGAGACCCAGTACTTC
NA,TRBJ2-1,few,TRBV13,CASSPFGDYNEQFF,TGTGCCAGCAGCCCGTTTGGCGACTACAATGAGCAGTTCTTC
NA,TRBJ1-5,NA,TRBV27,CASSSLGGYSNQPQHF,TGTGCCAGCAGTTCCCTTGGAGGGTATAGCAATCAGCCCCAGCATTTT
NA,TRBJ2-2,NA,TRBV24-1,CATGDPNTGELFF,TGTGCCACCGGTGATCCCAACACCGGGGAGCTGTTTTTT
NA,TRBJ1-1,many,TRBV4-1,CASSQETANTEAFF,TGCGCCAGCAGCCAAGAGACAGCGAACACTGAAGCTTTCTTT
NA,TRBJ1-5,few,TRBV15,CATSREKFEPQHF,TGTGCCACCAGCAGAGAAAAGTTCGAGCCCCAGCATTTT
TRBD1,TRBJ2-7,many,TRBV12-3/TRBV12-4,CASKGADSYEQYF,TGTGCCAGCAAGGGGGCAGACTCCTACGAGCAGTACTTC
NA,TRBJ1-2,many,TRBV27,CASSLRQNYGYTF,TGTGCCAGCAGTTTGCGACAAAACTATGGCTACACCTTC
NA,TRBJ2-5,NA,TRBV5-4,CASSLDVAETQYF,TGTGCCAGCAGCTTGGACGTAGCAGAGACCCAGTACTTC
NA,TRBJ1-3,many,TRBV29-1,CSVVGPPTEPSGNTIYF,TGCAGCGTTGTGGGGCCACCGACGGAACCCTCTGGAAACACCATATATTTT
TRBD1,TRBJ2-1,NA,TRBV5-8,CASSSRDRERDEQFF,TGTGCCAGCAGCTCCAGGGACAGGGAGAGGGATGAGCAGTTCTTC
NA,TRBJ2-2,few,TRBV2,CASSWGSGELFF,TGTGCCAGCAGTTGGGGGTCCGGGGAGCTGTTTTTT
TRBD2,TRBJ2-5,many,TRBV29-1,CSVEGLAMKTQYF,TGCAGCGTTGAAGGACTAGCGATGAAGACCCAGTACTTC
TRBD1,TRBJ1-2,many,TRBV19,CASRRDSGSYGYTF,TGTGCCAGTAGAAGGGACAGTGGTAGCTATGGCTACACCTTC
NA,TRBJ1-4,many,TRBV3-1,CASSQRTVSNEKLFF,TGTGCCAGCAGCCAAAGGACAGTGTCTAATGAAAAACTGTTTTTT
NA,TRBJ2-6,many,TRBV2,CASATLGSGANVLTF,TGTGCCAGCGCGACCTTGGGCTCTGGGGCCAACGTCCTGACTTTC
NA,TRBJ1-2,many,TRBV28,CASSPPGPSSSNYGYTF,TGTGCCAGCAGTCCTCCGGGACCCAGTAGCTCTAACTATGGCTACACCTTC